The clone carrying this T cell receptor (beta chain) was recorded a few times. MiXCR, run by TCRdb on the 5' RACE reads, gives a single entry per CDR3 protein. The sample lists around 70,000 distinct CDR3 sequences, less than 15% occurring once. Germline V lookup: CDR1 DFQATT, CDR2 SNEGSKA (reference sequence). The germline V and J ends were trimmed by 2 bases and 4 bases, with 17 bases remaining between them. The CDR3 has 15 amino acids. The record originates from a study of early T cells in non-severe SARS-CoV-2 infection. The chain uses TRBV20-1 and TRBJ2-5; D gene ambiguous. The TCR sequence derives from an adult who was a healthcare worker with PCR-confirmed SARS-CoV-2 infection or an uninfected control (not recorded which). The sample consisted of whole blood. This CDR3 is CSARPAGPLAETQYF. The CDR3 coding sequence is TGCAGTGCTAGACCAGCCGGGCCCCTTGCAGAGACCCAGTACTTC.